This TCR beta chain was obtained from a study of shared clonotypes between healthy human individuals (dated by TCRdb to the early 2020s). Regarding the study in general: Two women and a few men aged 18 to 49 years were included in the cohort. To estimate repertoire size and how much clonotypes are shared between individuals, the study performed deep sequencing of blood TCR repertoires from 4 to 6 healthy adults. To increase sequencing depth and limit assay-specific biases, different laboratories used diverse techniques to prepare libraries and sequence TCR repertoires. Between about 0.94 and 8.9 billion PBMCs per donor were obtained by leukapheresis. For each donor, three plates each were used for CD4 naive and CD4 memory, two plates were used for CD8 naive, and one plate was used for CD8 memory.

Healthy HIV-negative adults with no recently reported acute infections or vaccinations were included as donors. Every donor was a Caucasian adult living in Nashville, Tennessee, USA. Magnetic negative selection was used to enrich CD4+ T cells, after which naive cells were positively selected on CD45RA and the negative fraction became the memory subset. After blood collection by leukapheresis, PBMCs were isolated using Ficoll-Histopaque density gradient centrifugation and then cryopreserved in the vapor phase of liquid nitrogen. Analytical flow cytometry was used to check the purity and quantity of each magnetically sorted T cell population. Genomic DNA was isolated from each sorted fraction and quantified by UV absorbance on a Nanodrop 2000c. Using the deep immunoSEQ assay, TCR CDR3 regions were amplified from genomic DNA by multiplex PCR. Extracted genomic DNA from each cell subset was distributed evenly across all wells of several immunoSEQ 96-well plates, and each plate was treated as a replicate. For sorted subsets, each replicate PCR was loaded with approximately 0.2 ug genomic DNA, equivalent to about 33,000 T cell genomes. Purified libraries were measured with a Qubit 3.0 fluorometer, size-checked on a Bioanalyzer 2100, and measured again with the KAPA Library Quantification kit. A separate single-read 150-cycle Illumina NextSeq 550 flow cell was used to sequence each immunoSEQ 96-well plate. From the authors' description of their analysis: Because the immunoSEQ output held only junctional sequences and lacked quality scores, the filtering could not match the filtering applied to full-length reads. Sequences were annotated with PyIR, a Python wrapper for IgBLAST v1.9, using IMGT germline references to assign V/J genes and CDR3. Reads were filtered out if the reads had weak V/J assignments (E-value above 1e-6), no CDR3, stop codons, out-of-frame junctions, or ambiguous translated residues. V3J clonotypes were defined as sequences sharing an identical inferred V gene, J gene, and CDR3 amino acid sequence. Percentage overlap between repertoires was computed as shared unique clonotypes divided by the size of the smaller repertoire. Repertoire richness was assessed with RTK rarefaction, the Chao1 estimator, and Recon v2.1 estimates of unobserved clonotypes. Generation probabilities for all TCRbeta clonotypes obtained by the gDNA method from a handful of donors were computed using OLGA. What TCRdb holds here is the immuneACCESS table cut down to in-frame rearrangements. Part of the clones is not present; checked against another copy, under half of the missing clones reflect an unresolved V gene, and the others are unexplained. From that table come the V and J calls and clone size; the DNA was used to work out D and trimming. Present in this sample are roughly 530,000 clones, about 96% of which were seen just once. Of the sample, about 0.054% is held by the ten largest clones.

This clone came up once. Its antigen is unknown. No much larger clonotype is one base removed from it; base qualities were not supplied. The paper as a whole reports these results and caveats: Across four donors, approximately 4.9% of naive CD4, around 3.3% of naive CD8, around 2.1% of memory CD4, and approximately 0.42% of memory CD8 clonotypes were shared. Even with the large sequencing depth, rarefaction of the sorted-subset datasets indicated that sequencing was incomplete. Pairwise subsampling indicated that sequencing depth was expected to affect the degree of clonotype sharing among donors. The small number of donors limited the genetic and exposure-history diversity represented. Only blood was sampled, and tissue TCR repertoires likely differ from those in blood. Estimated clonotype richness was generally larger for naive than for memory subsets. Higher generation probabilities were observed for clonotypes shared by all four sorted-subset donors than for non-shared clonotypes.

Sequenced sample: naive CD4+ T cells sorted from blood. Sample cell subset or site, as interpreted from the label and publication: CD45RA+ positively selected. The receptor comes from a woman aged 25 to 39 in good health.

The DNA is as follows: TGTGCCAGCAGCTTAAACGGTCCTAACTATGGCTACACCTTC. It codes for CASSLNGPNYGYTF. The chain joins TRBV7-9 to TRBJ1-2, with the identity of the D gene unclear. From the cysteine through the phenylalanine, the CDR3 covers 14 amino acids. The sequence is cut down to CDR3 DNA, 42 bases in frame from base 1. Cut back by 2 bases and 0 bases, the V and J ends lie 7 bases apart. From the germline V gene (reference sequence), CDR1 is SEHNR and CDR2 is FQNEAQ.